This TCR beta chain was obtained from a study of blood T cell repertoires in COVID-19. Study at large: Some COVID-19 samples were acute and others convalescent; all came from the United States, Italy and Spain.

The germline gives CDR1 SNHLY, CDR2 FYNNEI. With V trimmed by 6 bases and J by 1 base, 9 bases remained unmatched. This CDR3 region has 17 residues. As processed by the authors: Amplification of reference gene primers provided the estimated nucleated cell counts. Profiling relied on immunoSEQ multiplex PCR, and the TCRdb table lists in-frame clones only, not all of them. Clone size and V and J calls were adopted from that table, with D and trimming inferred from the DNA. There are approximately 290,000 clones in the sample; approximately 83% occur only once, and 3.5% to 5.5% lies in the top ten. The study recruited people aged roughly 18 to 100 years across under 25 US areas.

Sequencing input: PBMCs or T cells enriched from blood (not recorded which). The sequence came from a woman in her thirties who had recovered from COVID-19. The chain couples TRBV2 to TRBJ2-3; 11 bases fit TRBD2. The CDR3 region is CASRVASGGMGTDTQYF. Written as DNA, the CDR3 is TGTGCCAGCAGGGTGGCTAGCGGGGGGATGGGCACAGATACGCAGTATTTT. Full variable domain (rest looked up from reference TRBV2 and TRBJ2-3): EPEVTQTPSHQVTQMGQEVILRCVPISNHLYFYWYRQILGQKVEFLVSFYNNEISEKSEIFDDQFSVERPDGSNFTLKIRSTKLEDSAMYFCASRVASGGMGTDTQYFGPGTRLTVL.